The 23 T cell receptor beta chains listed next were all sequenced from one sample in a study of T cell responses to AZD1222 COVID-19 vaccine (dated by TCRdb to 2020 to 2022). The library was made by the immunoSEQ multiplex PCR assay. TCRdb limited this immuneACCESS table to in-frame rearrangements with V and J called. A share of clones is missing; checked studies link under half to unresolved V genes, and the rest is unexplained. The sample yields about 46,000 clones; about 90% were counted once. The ten largest clones take up more than 0.95% of the sample. The intended sense of this specimen's time point label: about 28 days (+/-7) after the second vaccine dose. The sequenced sample was peripheral blood, obtained 28 days after the second AZD1222 dose. The receptors shown here come from an adult who received the AZD1222 COVID-19 vaccine.

The V and J genes are TRBV28 and TRBJ2-1; D is uncertain. The CDR3 loop spans 12 amino acids. V was trimmed by 9 bases and J by 10 bases, leaving 16 bases between them. Germline lookup yields CDR1 MDHEN and CDR2 SYDVKM. The CDR3 loop is CASYSSTEEQFF. CDR3 nucleotides: TGTGCCAGTTACTCCTCGACGGAAGAGCAGTTCTTC.

The chain recombines TRBV28 with TRBJ2-7; TRBD2 matches at 8 bases. Germline CDR1 and CDR2: MDHEN and SYDVKM. This CDR3 is 16 amino acids long. J was trimmed by 2 bases and V by 2 bases; bases with no gene match: 8. CDR3 sequence reads: CASSLGDGRAPYEQYF. CDR3 DNA sequence: TGTGCCAGCAGTTTAGGGGACGGGAGGGCCCCCTACGAGCAGTACTTC.

CDR3 sequence: CASRRDRGNSPLHF. DNA of the CDR3: TGTGCCAGCAGGCGAGACAGGGGGAATTCACCCCTCCACTTT. The V gene is TRBV7-2, the J gene TRBJ1-6, with 9 bases matching TRBD1. Germline trimming cut 6 bases from V and 7 bases from J; bases unmatched to any gene: 4. This CDR3 is built from 14 residues. Per the germline V gene, CDR1 is SGHTA and CDR2 is FQGNSA.

V and J are TRBV10-3 and TRBJ2-7; D not certain. Deletions cut 0 bases from V and 11 bases from J, with 14 bases between. Germline loops: CDR1 ENHRY, CDR2 SYGVKD. This CDR3 is built from 13 residues. As DNA, the CDR3 is TGTGCCATCAGTGAGTCTCAGGCCATTCGTAAGTACTTC. This translates into CAISESQAIRKYF.

The chain joins TRBV5-1 to TRBJ1-4; D is perhaps TRBD1 (6 bases). Per germline, CDR1 SGHRS and CDR2 YFSETQ. Trimming stripped 7 bases from V and 8 bases from J, with 18 bases between. CDR3 length: 14 amino acids. The CDR3 region is CASGLTGKGEKLFF. In DNA, the CDR3 is TGCGCCAGCGGATTAACAGGGAAGGGCGAAAAACTGTTTTTT. The full variable domain, its missing parts supplied by reference TRBV5-1 and TRBJ1-4, is KAGVTQTPRYLIKTRGQQVTLSCSPISGHRSVSWYQQTPGQGLQFLFEYFSETQRNKGNFPGRFSGRQFSNSRSEMNVSTLELGDSALYLCASGLTGKGEKLFFGSGTQLSVL.

This clone was found a few times. The rearrangement joins TRBV15 to TRBJ1-6; 8 nucleotides agree with TRBD1. Trimming at V came to 0 bases and at J to 8 bases, leaving 9 bases not matched to a gene. The CDR3 covers 17 residues. Germline CDR1 reads LNHNV; CDR2 reads YYDKDF (reference sequence). CDR3 in amino acids: CATSRDGDRTTHSPLHF. In DNA, the CDR3 is TGTGCCACCAGCAGAGATGGGGACAGGACAACTCATTCACCCCTCCACTTT.

The chain combines TRBV7-2 with TRBJ1-5, with D unclear. This CDR3 is built from 13 residues. Between the trimmed V and J ends, which lost 5 bases and 5 bases, there was a span of 10 bases. In germline, CDR1 is SGHTA, CDR2 FQGNSA. CDR3 sequence: CASSTPGDQPQHF. CDR3 DNA sequence: TGTGCCAGCAGCACCCCAGGTGATCAGCCCCAGCATTTT.

In its sample, this clone was seen once. The genes are TRBV24-1 and TRBJ2-1, with 7 positions matching TRBD2. V trimming: 4 bases; J trimming: 5 bases; junction bases outside the gene matches: 4. Per the germline V gene, CDR1 is KGHDR and CDR2 is SFDVKD. CDR3 length: 14 amino acids. CDR3 in DNA: TGTGCCACCAGTGACCGCGGGGGTAACAATGAGCAGTTCTTC. Its protein is CATSDRGGNNEQFF.

This rearrangement joins TRBV5-1 to TRBJ2-7; 7 bases match TRBD2. The CDR3 sequence is 15 residues long. Germline CDR1 and CDR2: SGHRS and YFSETQ. J was trimmed by 1 base and V by 1 base; bases with no gene match: 5. CDR3 sequence (DNA): TGCGCCAGCAGCTTGTGGGGGGGAGTATCCTACGAGCAGTACTTC. Translating it yields CASSLWGGVSYEQYF.

This chain links TRBV3-1 (or the pseudogene TRBV3-2) with TRBJ2-7; D tentatively reads TRBD1 or TRBD2 (6 bases each). Germline V gene sequence: CDR1 LGHDT, CDR2 YNNKEL (reference sequence). The CDR3 runs 15 residues. V lost 1 base and J 6 bases, leaving 16 bases between the germline ends. The CDR3 DNA sequence: TGTGCCAGCAGCCAAGGTCGGGGTTGGGGGGCCGAGCAGTACTTC. As protein: CASSQGRGWGAEQYF.

The chain joins TRBV12-3 or TRBV12-4 to TRBJ2-7, with D perhaps matching TRBD2 (5 bases). The CDR3 sequence is 13 residues long. The V and J ends lost 3 bases and 6 bases respectively, with 12 bases between them. The CDR3 spells CASSLGRAGEQYF. The CDR3 DNA reads as TGTGCCAGCAGTTTGGGTAGGGCGGGCGAGCAGTACTTC.

V usage is TRBV6-5 and J usage is TRBJ1-5, with TRBD1 as a possible D gene (5 bases). The CDR3 loop spans 13 amino acids. V lost 6 bases to trimming and J lost 4 bases, with 10 bases between them. In germline, CDR1 is MNHEY, CDR2 SVGAGI. Written as DNA, the CDR3 is TGTGCCAGCAGCGGAGACAGAAATCAGCCCCAGCATTTT. It yields the protein CASSGDRNQPQHF.

This chain links TRBV5-1 with TRBJ2-3; 11 bases are shared with TRBD2. V was clipped by 4 bases and J by 4 bases; unmatched bases: 11. The CDR3 loop spans 17 amino acids. Germline V gives CDR1 SGHRS, CDR2 YFSETQ. The CDR3 is CASSDELAGAEADTQYF. The CDR3 DNA follows: TGCGCCAGCAGCGACGAACTAGCGGGAGCTGAAGCAGATACGCAGTATTTT.

This clone was recorded a few times. This chain connects TRBV5-4 to TRBJ2-7, with 8 positions matching TRBD2. V shed 0 bases and J 2 bases; nucleotides not matched to a gene: 7. Germline CDR1 reads SGHNT; CDR2 reads YYREEE (reference sequence). The CDR3 is made up of 16 amino acids. For the CDR3, the DNA is TGTGCCAGCAGCTTGGCCGAGCGGGAGAAGCCCTACGAGCAGTACTTC. Translating it yields CASSLAEREKPYEQYF.

The genes are TRBV27 and TRBJ1-2, with D unclear. The CDR3 spans 15 residues. CDR1 and CDR2 (germline): MNHEY, SMNVEV (reference sequence). Between the trimmed V and J ends, which lost 0 bases and 4 bases, there was a span of 12 bases. The CDR3 region has the DNA TGTGCCAGCAGTTTATCAACCCGCGGTCTCTATGGCTACACCTTC. Amino acid sequence: CASSLSTRGLYGYTF.

The V call is TRBV6-1, the J call TRBJ2-7; D gene uncertain. V lost 0 bases, J lost 5 bases, and 14 bases lay in between. Germline CDR1 reads MNHNS; CDR2 reads SASEGT. The CDR3 totals 15 residues. The CDR3 spells CASSEAYRREDEQYF. The CDR3 DNA reads as TGTGCCAGCAGTGAAGCGTACCGTCGAGAGGACGAGCAGTACTTC.

The chain couples TRBV12-3 or TRBV12-4 to TRBJ1-1, with unresolved D. With 3 bases removed from V and 6 bases from J, the gap between germline ends came to 8 bases. The CDR3 is made up of 12 amino acids. The CDR3 spells CASSFRPSEAFF. The CDR3 nucleotides read TGTGCCAGCAGTTTTCGACCGTCTGAAGCTTTCTTT.

This sequence joins TRBV5-1 and TRBJ2-7; D unclear. CDR1 is SGHRS and CDR2 is YFSETQ in the germline V gene. V lost 1 base and J lost 7, with 18 bases in between. The CDR3 loop spans 15 amino acids. This CDR3 reads CASSLNGLLRDEQYF. Here the CDR3 DNA reads TGCGCCAGCAGCTTGAACGGGCTCCTTAGGGATGAGCAGTACTTC.

V and J are TRBV11-2 and TRBJ2-7, with TRBD2 matching 11 bases. J was trimmed by 2 bases and V by 0 bases; bases with no gene match: 3. Per germline, CDR1 SGHAT and CDR2 FQNNGV. The CDR3 totals 16 residues. CDR3: CASSLDTTSGTYEQYF. CDR3 sequence (DNA): TGTGCCAGCAGCTTAGATACGACTAGCGGGACCTACGAGCAGTACTTC.

J is TRBJ1-4 and V is TRBV10-1, with a tentative D call TRBD1 (5 bases). This CDR3 is 14 amino acids long. V lost 5 bases and J 8 bases, leaving 15 bases between the germline ends. CDR1 and CDR2 from the germline V gene are WNHNN and SYGVQD (reference sequence). This chain's CDR3 is CASSSGREKEKLFF. CDR3 DNA: TGCGCCAGCAGTTCGGGACGCGAAAAGGAAAAACTGTTTTTT.

This rearrangement joins TRBV10-3 to TRBJ2-7; 7 nucleotides match TRBD2. CDR3 length equals 15 residues. The germline V gene has CDR1 ENHRY and CDR2 SYGVKD. The ends lost 8 bases at V and 0 bases at J; junction bases unmatched: 10. This CDR3 reads CAIRASGTNSYEQYF. DNA of the CDR3: TGTGCCATCCGGGCCTCCGGGACTAACTCCTACGAGCAGTACTTC.

The V call is TRBV4-1, the J call TRBJ2-4; no clear D gene. Germline assignment: CDR1 MGHRA and CDR2 YSYEKL. V lost 3 bases and J lost 0, with 15 bases in between. This CDR3 has 17 residues. CDR3 sequence reads: CASSQEATVLAKNIQYF. CDR3 in DNA: TGCGCCAGCAGCCAGGAAGCAACTGTCCTAGCCAAAAACATTCAGTACTTC.

The chain combines TRBV11-2 with TRBJ2-7; no firm D call. V was trimmed by 5 bases and J by 6 bases, leaving 14 bases between them. Germline CDR1 reads SGHAT; CDR2 reads FQNNGV. This CDR3 contains 13 residues. The CDR3 protein is CASSQVSVAEQYF. The CDR3, as DNA: TGTGCCAGCAGCCAGGTGTCAGTCGCCGAGCAGTACTTC.